The next 8 T cell receptor beta chains were all read from a single sample in a study of OX40 agonist ivuxolimab in advanced cancers. Profiled with immunoSEQ multiplex PCR; TCRdb holds only in-frame clones, not every one. Among approximately 37,000 clones, around 74% were seen once, and the ten largest hold around 21%. This material consisted of CD4+ or CD8+ T cells sorted from blood, taken in a trial of the OX40 agonist ivuxolimab. Source of these receptors: an adult with an advanced solid tumor such as melanoma, head and neck, liver or kidney cancer.

The chain joins TRBV29-1 to TRBJ2-7, with D uncertain. The CDR3 runs to 11 residues. Per the germline V gene, CDR1 is SQVTM and CDR2 is ANQGSEA. V dropped 5 bases and J dropped 2 bases, with 7 bases sitting between them. The CDR3 region is CSVRETYEQYF. CDR3 DNA: TGCAGCGTTCGCGAAACCTACGAGCAGTACTTC.

V and J are TRBV11-2 and TRBJ2-5, with TRBD1 matching 9 bases. The CDR3 has 14 amino acids. Germline CDR1 SGHAT, CDR2 FQNNGV. Germline trimming cut 8 bases from V and 5 bases from J; bases unmatched to any gene: 9. The CDR3 coding sequence is TGTGCCAGCCAAACACAGGGGGCGGGGGAGACCCAGTACTTC. It codes for CASQTQGAGETQYF.

The chain joins TRBV4-2 to TRBJ1-2, with 7 bases lining up with TRBD1. The trim removed 2 bases at V and 2 bases at J, leaving 2 bases unmatched. Germline CDR1 is LGHNA and CDR2 is YNFKEQ. The CDR3 runs 14 residues. CDR3 residues: CASSQWTGNYGYTF. The CDR3 region has the DNA TGTGCCAGCAGCCAATGGACAGGCAACTATGGCTACACCTTC.

The chain joins TRBV6-1 to TRBJ1-3, with D uncertain. CDR3 length: 15 residues. Germline values: CDR1 MNHNS, CDR2 SASEGT. Deletions cut 1 base from V and 0 bases from J, with 7 bases between. DNA of the CDR3: TGTGCCAGCAGTGAAGTGGGTACCTCTGGAAACACCATATATTTT. This codes for CASSEVGTSGNTIYF.

The chain recombines TRBV5-4 with TRBJ2-5; 9 bases fit TRBD1. CDR1 is SGHNT, CDR2 YYREEE, per germline (reference sequence). The CDR3 sequence is 13 residues long. V lost 4 bases, J lost 6 bases, and 4 bases stayed unmatched. The CDR3 bases are TGTGCCAGCAGCGGAGGGACAGGGAAGACCCAGTACTTC. Protein: CASSGGTGKTQYF.

V gene TRBV5-6 combines with J gene TRBJ1-2; 11 bases align to TRBD1. V was pared by 4 bases and J by 5 bases, with 1 base of the junction left unmatched. The length of the CDR3 is 13 residues. The germline CDR1 and CDR2 sequences are SGHDT and YYEEEE. The CDR3 nucleotides are TGTGCCAGCAGCGGGACAGGGGGGTATGGCTACACCTTC. Its protein product is CASSGTGGYGYTF.

The chain has TRBV5-1 and TRBJ2-1; 9 bases are a match to TRBD2. The V gene end was trimmed by 0 bases and the J gene end by 3 bases; junction bases not matched to a gene: 4. Germline loops: CDR1 SGHRS, CDR2 YFSETQ. CDR3 size: 16 residues. CDR3 sequence (DNA): TGCGCCAGCAGCTTGGGCGGCGGGGGGGTCTACAATGAGCAGTTCTTC. This sequence encodes CASSLGGGGVYNEQFF.

The chain is built from TRBV18 and TRBJ1-1; 9 nucleotides line up with TRBD1. The CDR3 contains 19 residues. Germline CDR1 KGHSH, CDR2 LQKENI. With V trimmed by 1 base and J by 4 bases, 16 bases remained unmatched. The CDR3 bases are TGTGCCAGCTCACCACTGTCCGACAGGGGGTTGGTGGAACTCACTGAAGCTTTCTTT. Translating gives CASSPLSDRGLVELTEAFF.